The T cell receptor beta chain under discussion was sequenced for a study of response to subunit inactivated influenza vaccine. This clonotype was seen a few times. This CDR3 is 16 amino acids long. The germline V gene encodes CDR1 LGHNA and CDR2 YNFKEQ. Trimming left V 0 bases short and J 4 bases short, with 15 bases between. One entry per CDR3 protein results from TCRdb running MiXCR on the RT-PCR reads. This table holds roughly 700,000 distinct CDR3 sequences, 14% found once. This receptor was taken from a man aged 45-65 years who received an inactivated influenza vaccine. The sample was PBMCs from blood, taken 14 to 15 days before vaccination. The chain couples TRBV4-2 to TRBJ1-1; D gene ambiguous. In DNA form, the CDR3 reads TGTGCCAGCAGCCAAGAGGGAGGGTACAGTGCCACTGAAGCTTTCTTT. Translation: CASSQEGGYSATEAFF.